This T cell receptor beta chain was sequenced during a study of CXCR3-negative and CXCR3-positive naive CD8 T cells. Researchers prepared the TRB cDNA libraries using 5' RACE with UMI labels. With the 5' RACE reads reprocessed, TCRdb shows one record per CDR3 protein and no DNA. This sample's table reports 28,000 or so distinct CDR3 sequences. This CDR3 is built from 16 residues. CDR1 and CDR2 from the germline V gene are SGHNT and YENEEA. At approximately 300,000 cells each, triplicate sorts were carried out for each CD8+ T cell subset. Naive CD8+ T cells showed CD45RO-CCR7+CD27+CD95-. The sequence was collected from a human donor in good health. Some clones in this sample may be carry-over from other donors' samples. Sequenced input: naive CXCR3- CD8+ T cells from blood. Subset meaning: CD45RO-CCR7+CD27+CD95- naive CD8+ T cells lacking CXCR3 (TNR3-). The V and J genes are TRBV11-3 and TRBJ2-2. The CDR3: CASSLDAMGFTGELFF.